This T cell receptor (beta chain) was recorded in a study of vaccination effects on CD4 cells after COVID-19 (dated by TCRdb to between 2021 and 2024). Broadly, across the study: In the ViraFEST assay, PBMC were stimulated with viral peptide pools, and TCR sequencing was then used to find antigen-specific CD4+ T cell clonotypes based on their expansion. Across the study, the median time from the second dose to post-vaccine sampling was 72 days (range 14 to 241). Each well held two million PBMC cultured in IMDM containing roughly 5% human AB serum, 9 to 10 IU/ml IL-2 and gentamicin, along with 8 to 10 ug/ml peptides. SARS-CoV-2 spike-specific CD4+ TCR repertoires were compared before and after mRNA vaccination in COVID-19 convalescent patients and in infection-naive vaccine recipients. Altogether, some 10 COVID-19 convalescent patients and 4 SARS-CoV-2-naive healthy vaccine recipients made up the full study. The Oncomine TCR Beta short-read assay on an Illumina iSeq 100 was used to sequence cultures from other donors in the study. Findings and caveats that apply to the study as a whole: Only a small number of convalescent patients were included, and no early post-infection timepoints were available, which limited the study. Clones induced by infection and clones induced by vaccination both contracted markedly at late timepoints after vaccination, which fits with T cell responses waning over time. Among healthy vaccine recipients, nearly all vaccine-induced clones were SARS-CoV-2 mono-reactive, and just 1 of 255 was cross-reactive with common cold coronaviruses.

The library was prepared using the immunoSEQ multiplex PCR assay. DNA from the cultured and isolated CD4+ T cells underwent TCR beta CDR3 sequencing. Per the original workflow: The analysis removed non-productive TCR sequences, trimmed reads to the CDR3 region, and retained only CDR3s that were 7 or more amino acids long. The MANAFEST web app was used to pick out antigen-specific clonotypes by comparing their expansion in peptide wells with that in reference cultures. Positive clones required FDR<0.05 expansion versus reference and all other wells, odds ratio above 5, and frequency above 0.1% in two replicate wells. Cross-reactive clonotypes were defined as significantly expanded in SARS-CoV-2 spike wells and in at least one common cold coronavirus spike condition. Using the stringdist R package, CDR3 similarity was measured by Levenshtein distance, and unrooted trees were constructed with ape in R 3.6.1. The source is immuneACCESS, and TCRdb retained only in-frame sequences with V and J called. Part of the clones is not carried over; for the studies checked, unresolved V genes explain less than half of this, and the remainder is unexplained. V and J calls and clone size come straight from that table; D and trimming were deduced from the DNA. The sample includes about 45,000 clones, with approximately 70% observed a single time. The top ten clones comprise 6% to 7% of the sample.

With respect to this clone: Its antigen is currently not known. No much larger clonotype is one base removed from it; base qualities were not supplied.

CDR1 and CDR2 are read off the germline V gene (reference sequence) as SGHNT and YYREEE. V loses 0 bases at its end and J loses 0 bases; junction bases beyond the gene matches: 3. From the cysteine up to the phenylalanine, the CDR3 has a length of 15 residues. Only CDR3 DNA is held: 45 bases, read in frame from base 1. After less than eleven days of culture, CD4+ T cells were isolated with the EasySep CD4+ T cell isolation kit. Each participant got two doses of an mRNA SARS-CoV-2 vaccine, either BNT162b2 or mRNA-1273. None of the healthy vaccine recipients had a prior SARS-CoV-2 infection, which was confirmed by nucleocapsid antibody tests that came back negative both before and after vaccination. Half of the culture medium was replaced with fresh IL-2-containing medium on days 3 and 7. Unless noted otherwise, every peptide stimulation condition was grown in triplicate wells. Using Ficoll-Paque Plus gradient centrifugation, PBMC were separated from whole blood and then either used fresh or cryopreserved at -140C. The QIAamp micro DNA kit was used to extract genomic DNA from the cultured CD4+ T cells.

The sequence came from a human donor who received a COVID-19 vaccine. This chain joins TRBV5-4 to TRBJ2-7, and TRBD2 matches 7 of the central bases. Sequencing was performed on CD4+ T cells from PBMCs cultured without peptide, taken after COVID-19 vaccination. Here the CDR3 is given as CASSLAGGFSYEQYF. The nucleotides are TGTGCCAGCAGCTTGGCGGGGGGTTTCTCCTACGAGCAGTACTTC.